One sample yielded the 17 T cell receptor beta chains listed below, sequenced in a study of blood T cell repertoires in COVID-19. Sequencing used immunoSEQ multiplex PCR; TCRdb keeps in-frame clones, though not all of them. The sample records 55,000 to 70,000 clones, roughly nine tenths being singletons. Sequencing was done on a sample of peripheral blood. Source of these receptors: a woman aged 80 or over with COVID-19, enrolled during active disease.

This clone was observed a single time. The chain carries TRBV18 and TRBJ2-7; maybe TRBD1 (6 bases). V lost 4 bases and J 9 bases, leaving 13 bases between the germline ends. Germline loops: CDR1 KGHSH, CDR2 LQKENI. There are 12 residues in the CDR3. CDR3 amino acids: CASSQKQGGQYF. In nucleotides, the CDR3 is TGTGCCAGCTCACAAAAACAGGGTGGGCAGTACTTC.

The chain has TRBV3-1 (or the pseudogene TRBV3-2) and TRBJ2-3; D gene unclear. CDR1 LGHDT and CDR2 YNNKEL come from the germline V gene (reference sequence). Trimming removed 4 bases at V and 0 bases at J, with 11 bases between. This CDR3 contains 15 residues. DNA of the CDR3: TGTGCCAGCAGCCTAGGCGGCCTCAGCACAGATACGCAGTATTTT. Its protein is CASSLGGLSTDTQYF.

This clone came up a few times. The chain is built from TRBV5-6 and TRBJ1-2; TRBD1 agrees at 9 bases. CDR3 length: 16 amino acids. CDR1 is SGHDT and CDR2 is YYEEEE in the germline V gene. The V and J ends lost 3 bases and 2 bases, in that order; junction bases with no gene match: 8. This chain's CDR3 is CASSSGRTGGNYGYTF. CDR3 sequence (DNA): TGTGCCAGCAGCTCGGGACGAACAGGGGGCAACTATGGCTACACCTTC.

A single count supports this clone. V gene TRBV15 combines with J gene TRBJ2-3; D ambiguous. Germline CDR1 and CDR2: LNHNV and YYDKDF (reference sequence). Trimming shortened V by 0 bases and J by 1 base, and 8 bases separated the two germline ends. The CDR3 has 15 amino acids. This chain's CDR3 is CATSREAIRTDTQYF. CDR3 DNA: TGTGCCACCAGCAGAGAAGCTATCCGCACAGATACGCAGTATTTT.

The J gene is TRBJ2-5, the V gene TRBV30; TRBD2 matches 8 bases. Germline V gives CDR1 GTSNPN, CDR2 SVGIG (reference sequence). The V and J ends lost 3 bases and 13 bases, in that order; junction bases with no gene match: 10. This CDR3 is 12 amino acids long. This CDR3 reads CAWSSGGEYRYF. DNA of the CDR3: TGTGCCTGGAGCTCGGGGGGGGAGTACCGGTACTTC.

The CDR3 region has the DNA TGTGCCAGCTCACCACTGGCGGCAGGGGGCCGGAATGAGCAGTTCTTC. As protein: CASSPLAAGGRNEQFF. J is TRBJ2-1 and V is TRBV18; 8 bases match TRBD1. The germline V gene encodes CDR1 KGHSH and CDR2 LQKENI. The J segment lost 7 bases and the V segment lost 1 base, leaving 9 bases of the junction unmatched. The CDR3 is 16 amino acids.

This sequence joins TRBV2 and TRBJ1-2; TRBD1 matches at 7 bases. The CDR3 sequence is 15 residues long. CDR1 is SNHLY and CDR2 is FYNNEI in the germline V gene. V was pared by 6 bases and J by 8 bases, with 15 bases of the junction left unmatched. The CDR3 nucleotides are TGTGCCAGCAGGCTAATTCCGGGACAGCAAAGCGGCTACACCTTC. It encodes CASRLIPGQQSGYTF.

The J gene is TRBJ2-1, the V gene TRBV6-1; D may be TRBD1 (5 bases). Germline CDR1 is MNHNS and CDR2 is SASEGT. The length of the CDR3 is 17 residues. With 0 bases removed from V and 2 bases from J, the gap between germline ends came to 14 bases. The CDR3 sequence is CASSEAPQGAAYNEQFF. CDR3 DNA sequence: TGTGCCAGCAGTGAAGCCCCCCAGGGTGCGGCCTACAATGAGCAGTTCTTC.

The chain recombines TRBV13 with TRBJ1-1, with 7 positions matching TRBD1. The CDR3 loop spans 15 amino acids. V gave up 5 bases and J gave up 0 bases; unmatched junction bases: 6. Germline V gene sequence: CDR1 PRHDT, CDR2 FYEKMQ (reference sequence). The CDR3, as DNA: TGTGCCAGCAGCCCGCCGGGACAGATGAACACTGAAGCTTTCTTT. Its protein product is CASSPPGQMNTEAFF. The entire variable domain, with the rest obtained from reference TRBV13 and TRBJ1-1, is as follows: AAGVIQSPRHLIKEKRETATLKCYPIPRHDTVYWYQQGPGQDPQFLISFYEKMQSDKGSIPDRFSAQQFSDYHSELNMSSLELGDSALYFCASSPPGQMNTEAFFGQGTRLTVV.

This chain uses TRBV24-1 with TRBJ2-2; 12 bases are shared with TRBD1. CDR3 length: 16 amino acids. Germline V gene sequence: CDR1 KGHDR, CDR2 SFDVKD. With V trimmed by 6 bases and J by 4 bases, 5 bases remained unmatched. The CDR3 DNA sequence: TGTGCCACCAGTACAGGGACAGGGGGCGGCACCGGGGAGCTGTTTTTT. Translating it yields CATSTGTGGGTGELFF.

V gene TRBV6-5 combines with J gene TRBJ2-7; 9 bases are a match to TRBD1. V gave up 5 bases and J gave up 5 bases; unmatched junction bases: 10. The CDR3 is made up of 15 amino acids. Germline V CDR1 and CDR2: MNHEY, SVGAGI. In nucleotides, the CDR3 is TGTGCCAGCAGTCCGTGGGACAGGGAGGGCAACGAGCAGTACTTC. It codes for CASSPWDREGNEQYF.

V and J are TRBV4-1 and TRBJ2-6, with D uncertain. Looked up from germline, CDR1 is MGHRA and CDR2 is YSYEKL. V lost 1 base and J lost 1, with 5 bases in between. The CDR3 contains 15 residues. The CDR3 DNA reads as TGCGCCAGCAGCCAAGGAGCTTCTGGGGCCAACGTCCTGACTTTC. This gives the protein CASSQGASGANVLTF.

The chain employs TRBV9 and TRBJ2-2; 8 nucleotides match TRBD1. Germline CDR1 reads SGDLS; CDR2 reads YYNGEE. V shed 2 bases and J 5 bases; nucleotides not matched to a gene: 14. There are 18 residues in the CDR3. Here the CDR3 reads CASSVNSRQGILTGELFF. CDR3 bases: TGTGCCAGCAGCGTCAACTCCCGACAGGGGATTTTGACCGGGGAGCTGTTTTTT.

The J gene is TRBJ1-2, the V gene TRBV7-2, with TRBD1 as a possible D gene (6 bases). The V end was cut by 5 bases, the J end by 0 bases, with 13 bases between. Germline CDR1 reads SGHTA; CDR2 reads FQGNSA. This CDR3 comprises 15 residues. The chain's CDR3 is CASSPRTAPNYGYTF. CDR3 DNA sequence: TGTGCCAGCAGCCCCCGGACAGCTCCTAACTATGGCTACACCTTC. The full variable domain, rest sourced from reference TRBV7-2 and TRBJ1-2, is GAGVSQSPSNKVTEKGKDVELRCDPISGHTALYWYRQSLGQGLEFLIYFQGNSAPDKSGLPSDRFSAERTGGSVSTLTIQRTQQEDSAVYLCASSPRTAPNYGYTFGSGTRLTVV.

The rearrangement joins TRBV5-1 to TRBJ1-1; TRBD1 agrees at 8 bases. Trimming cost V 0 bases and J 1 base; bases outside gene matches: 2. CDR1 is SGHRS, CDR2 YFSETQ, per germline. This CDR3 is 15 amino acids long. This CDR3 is CASSLGQGRNTEAFF. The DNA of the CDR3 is TGCGCCAGCAGCTTGGGACAGGGGAGGAACACTGAAGCTTTCTTT.

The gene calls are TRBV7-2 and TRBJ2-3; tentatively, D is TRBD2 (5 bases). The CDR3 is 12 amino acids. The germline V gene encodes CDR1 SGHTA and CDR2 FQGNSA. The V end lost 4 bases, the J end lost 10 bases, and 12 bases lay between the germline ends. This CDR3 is CASSSLGVSQYF. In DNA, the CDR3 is TGTGCCAGCAGCTCCCTCGGGGTCTCGCAGTATTTT.

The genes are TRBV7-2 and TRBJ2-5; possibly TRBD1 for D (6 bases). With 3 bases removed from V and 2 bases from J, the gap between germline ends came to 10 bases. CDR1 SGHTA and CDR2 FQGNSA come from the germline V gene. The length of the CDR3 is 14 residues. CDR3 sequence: CASSFSGTQETQYF. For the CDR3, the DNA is TGTGCCAGCAGCTTCAGTGGGACACAAGAGACCCAGTACTTC. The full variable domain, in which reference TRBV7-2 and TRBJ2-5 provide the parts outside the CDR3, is GAGVSQSPSNKVTEKGKDVELRCDPISGHTALYWYRQSLGQGLEFLIYFQGNSAPDKSGLPSDRFSAERTGGSVSTLTIQRTQQEDSAVYLCASSFSGTQETQYFGPGTRLLVL.